This entry lists 20 T cell receptor beta chains sequenced from one sample in a study of cytomegalovirus exposure and HLA in healthy donors. The primer mix had 60 Vbeta and 13 Jbeta primers. The repertoire was sequenced with immunoSEQ multiplex PCR; TCRdb's copy has only in-frame clones and lacks some. The sample has about 160,000 clones; around four fifths are singletons. Sequencing input: PBMCs. The source of these receptors is a woman in her fifties or sixties in good health and CMV-seronegative.

In its sample, this clone was seen a few times. The rearrangement links TRBV7-9 to TRBJ2-3; 14 bases are shared with TRBD2. The CDR3 runs to 16 residues. Germline CDR1 and CDR2: SEHNR and FQNEAQ (reference sequence). The ends lost 4 bases at V and 4 bases at J; junction bases unmatched: 4. CDR3 bases: TGTGCCAGCAGCTCTGGGACTAGCGGGGGCGCAGATACGCAGTATTTT. Translating gives CASSSGTSGGADTQYF.

The rearrangement uses TRBV27 and TRBJ2-5, with TRBD2 identical over 9 bases. The J call could be wrong; TRBJ2-7 is a better fit for the DNA end. The V gene's germline CDR1 is MNHEY and CDR2 SMNVEV (reference sequence). CDR3 length equals 18 residues. The CDR3 region has the DNA TGTGCCAGCAGTTTATCCACCTATGGGGCGGGAGGGAACTACGAGCAGTACTTC. As protein: CASSLSTYGAGGNYEQYF.

This clone showed up just once. CDR3 bases: TGCGCCAGCAGCCAAGACGGGAGGGCTGAGACCGGGGAGCTGTTTTTT. It yields the protein CASSQDGRAETGELFF. The chain couples TRBV4-1 to TRBJ2-2, with 8 bases lining up with TRBD2. Looked up from germline, CDR1 is MGHRA and CDR2 is YSYEKL. V was clipped by 0 bases and J by 5 bases; unmatched bases: 5. This CDR3 has 16 amino acids.

This clone was observed once. A read error may account for a junction end that differs from germline. The V call is TRBV5-1, the J call TRBJ1-2; D is possibly TRBD1 (5 bases). Germline-derived CDR1 and CDR2 are SGHRS and YFSETQ. This CDR3 has 15 residues. The CDR3 loop reads CASSLYAGNYPGCTF. The CDR3 nucleotides are TGCGCCAGCAGCTTGTATGCAGGGAATTACCCGGGCTGCACCTTC.

This clone appeared a few times. V gene TRBV27 combines with J gene TRBJ2-1; TRBD1 matches at 7 bases. Germline CDR1 is MNHEY and CDR2 is SMNVEV (reference sequence). V was clipped by 3 bases and J by 5 bases; unmatched bases: 10. There are 16 residues in the CDR3. Written as DNA, the CDR3 is TGTGCCAGCAGTTTTGGTGCAGGGACAGCCGACAATGAGCAGTTCTTC. Protein product: CASSFGAGTADNEQFF.

The chain combines TRBV6-6 with TRBJ1-2; 7 positions match TRBD1. J gave up 6 bases and V 3 bases, and 10 bases lay outside the gene matches. This CDR3 is 15 amino acids long. Per germline, CDR1 MNHNY and CDR2 SVGAGI (reference sequence). CDR3 amino acids: CASSYPGGGGNGYTF. The CDR3 DNA is TGTGCCAGCAGTTATCCGGGAGGGGGCGGTAATGGCTACACCTTC.

The chain combines TRBV2 with TRBJ1-1; D is perhaps TRBD1 (5 bases). The CDR3 is 12 amino acids. Deletions cut 4 bases from V and 10 bases from J, with 13 bases between. The germline V gene has CDR1 SNHLY and CDR2 FYNNEI. CDR3: CASSVQGQLAFF. The CDR3 DNA reads as TGTGCCAGCAGTGTGCAGGGTCAGTTAGCTTTCTTT.

In its sample, this clone was seen a few times. This chain connects TRBV5-1 to TRBJ1-3; the match to TRBD1 covers 9 bases. The germline V gene encodes CDR1 SGHRS and CDR2 YFSETQ. The junction had 4 bases not matched to a gene; V was cut back by 4 bases and J by 8 bases. This CDR3 is built from 13 residues. The CDR3: CASSATGGDTIYF. In DNA form, the CDR3 reads TGCGCCAGCAGCGCGACAGGGGGGGACACCATATATTTT. The whole variable domain, filled in from reference TRBV5-1 and TRBJ1-3, reads KAGVTQTPRYLIKTRGQQVTLSCSPISGHRSVSWYQQTPGQGLQFLFEYFSETQRNKGNFPGRFSGRQFSNSRSEMNVSTLELGDSALYLCASSATGGDTIYFGEGSWLTVV.

This chain connects TRBV4-2 to TRBJ2-7, with TRBD2 matching over 9 bases. The CDR3 spans 15 residues. Germline CDR1 LGHNA, CDR2 YNFKEQ. V dropped 0 bases and J dropped 0; count of bases not matched to a gene: 0. CDR3 amino acids: CASSQETSGSYEQYF. For the CDR3, the DNA is TGTGCCAGCAGCCAAGAGACTAGCGGCTCCTACGAGCAGTACTTC.

CDR3 sequence reads: CASSSPGTGSYWGYTF. CDR3 sequence (DNA): TGTGCCAGCAGCTCCCCCGGGACAGGATCCTATTGGGGCTACACCTTC. The chain recombines TRBV5-5 with TRBJ1-2; 8 positions match TRBD1. V trimming: 3 bases; J trimming: 8 bases; junction bases outside the gene matches: 15. CDR1 and CDR2 from the germline V gene are SGHKS and YYEKEE (reference sequence). The CDR3 spans 16 residues.

This rearrangement joins TRBV18 to TRBJ1-4; TRBD1 agrees at 7 bases. V lost 4 bases, J lost 8 bases, and 10 bases stayed unmatched. CDR3 size: 15 residues. Per the germline V gene, CDR1 is KGHSH and CDR2 is LQKENI. In DNA form, the CDR3 reads TGTGCCAGCTCACTCCGGACAGGTGAAGGGGAAAAACTGTTTTTT. This encodes CASSLRTGEGEKLFF.

The chain couples TRBV27 to TRBJ2-3; the D gene is possibly TRBD2 (5 bases). The CDR3 covers 15 residues. CDR1 is MNHEY, CDR2 SMNVEV, per germline (reference sequence). Trimming shortened V by 5 bases and J by 0 bases, and 12 bases separated the two germline ends. In DNA form, the CDR3 reads TGTGCCAGCAGTGGCGGAGGCCCTAGCACAGATACGCAGTATTTT. This gives the protein CASSGGGPSTDTQYF.

V and J are TRBV4-1 and TRBJ2-5; 7 positions agree with TRBD1. CDR3 length equals 16 residues. CDR1 is MGHRA and CDR2 is YSYEKL in the germline V gene. With V trimmed by 0 bases and J by 4 bases, 8 bases remained unmatched. CDR3 nucleotide sequence: TGCGCCAGCAGCCAAGAACTCGGACAGGTTGTAGAGACCCAGTACTTC. Protein: CASSQELGQVVETQYF.

The chain recombines TRBV30 with TRBJ2-1, with D possibly TRBD2 on 6 matching bases. Germline V gives CDR1 GTSNPN, CDR2 SVGIG (reference sequence). This CDR3 has 13 amino acids. With 1 base removed from V and 9 bases from J, the gap between germline ends came to 13 bases. CDR3 DNA sequence: TGTGCCTGGAGTGAACTAGCCGACGGTGAGCAGTTCTTC. Protein: CAWSELADGEQFF.

This chain connects TRBV19 to TRBJ1-1; D remains ambiguous. Trimming stripped 3 bases from V and 2 bases from J, with 10 bases between. Germline V gives CDR1 LNHDA, CDR2 SQIVND (reference sequence). This CDR3 is 14 amino acids long. The CDR3 region has the DNA TGTGCCAGTAGTATCGGACCGGGAAACACTGAAGCTTTCTTT. Encoded protein: CASSIGPGNTEAFF.

This clone was seen more than once but under ten times. The rearrangement links TRBV5-8 to TRBJ1-5; 8 nucleotides agree with TRBD1. The J segment lost 7 bases and the V segment lost 4 bases, leaving 7 bases of the junction unmatched. The CDR3 spans 14 residues. Germline CDR1 is SGHTS and CDR2 is YDEGEE. CDR3 loop: CASSPRTGRQPQHF. CDR3 nucleotide sequence: TGTGCCAGCAGCCCAAGGACAGGGAGACAGCCCCAGCATTTT.

The chain couples TRBV6-1 to TRBJ1-3; perhaps TRBD1 as D (5 bases). V shed 2 bases and J shed 0 bases, with 8 bases lying between them. This CDR3 is built from 15 residues. Germline V gene lookup returns CDR1 MNHNS and CDR2 SASEGT. CDR3 residues: CASSELQASGNTIYF. Here the CDR3 DNA reads TGTGCCAGCAGTGAACTACAGGCCTCTGGAAACACCATATATTTT.

CDR3 loop: CASTLGGQGHGYTF. CDR3 bases: TGTGCCAGCACCCTCGGGGGACAGGGGCATGGCTACACCTTC. V is TRBV28 and J is TRBJ1-2; TRBD1 matches 10 bases. This CDR3 has 14 residues. V lost 7 bases and J lost 6; bases outside the gene matches: 8. The germline CDR1 and CDR2 sequences are MDHEN and SYDVKM.

The chain employs TRBV19 and TRBJ1-4; a weak D match, TRBD1 (6 bases). The V end lost 6 bases, the J end lost 4 bases, and 12 bases lay between the germline ends. The germline V gene has CDR1 LNHDA and CDR2 SQIVND (reference sequence). The CDR3 loop spans 14 amino acids. In DNA, the CDR3 is TGTGCCAGTAGACGACAGGCAGATAATGAAAAACTGTTTTTT. Protein product: CASRRQADNEKLFF.

The chain employs TRBV5-6 and TRBJ1-2, with 9 nucleotides matching TRBD1. Germline V gives CDR1 SGHDT, CDR2 YYEEEE. This CDR3 is built from 14 residues. With V trimmed by 5 bases and J by 6 bases, 8 bases remained unmatched. The CDR3 spells CASRVWDRVNGYTF. The CDR3 bases are TGTGCCAGCAGAGTCTGGGACAGGGTGAATGGCTACACCTTC.